This T cell receptor (beta chain) was captured by sequencing in a study of tissue T cells after allogeneic stem cell transplantation. Study-level points and caveats: Anatomically similar tissues had similar TCR repertoires within each patient. Motif-based clustering found tissue-specific repertoire signatures shared across patients, though few clones were shared. Only a limited share of tissue TCRs appeared in blood or spleen.

Sequencing of TCRbeta CDR3 at survey depth gave sequences and template counts. TCRdb keeps only in-frame clones here, not all; method: immunoSEQ multiplex PCR. The sample has more than 10,000 clones, around two fifths seen once. The ends were cut back, 0 bases at V and 0 bases at J, with 7 bases in the middle. CDR3 length equals 15 residues. The germline V gene has CDR1 LGHNA and CDR2 YNLKQL (reference sequence). Notes on this clone: The antigen remains unidentified. Genes here carry mouse names. Read data end 1 residue before the CDR3 end; the end is taken from the germline J gene.

Time point in this sample: mouse harvest day 7 after allogeneic transplant. Tail vein injection delivered 10^7 T-cell-depleted bone marrow cells and 10^6 splenic CD5+ T cells. The chain uses TRBV5 and TRBJ2-3; D might be TRBD1 (6 bases). Material for sequencing was skin. This sequence was found in a female BALB/c mouse given C57BL/6 T cells with graft-versus-host disease after an allogeneic hematopoietic cell transplant. The chain's CDR3 is CASSQEQGSAETLYF. The sequenced part of the CDR3 DNA is TGTGCCAGCAGCCAAGAACAGGGTAGTGCAGAAACGCTGTAT.